This T cell receptor beta chain is from a study of CD8 T cells in Susac syndrome. The authors reverse transcribed roughly 0.5 to 1 ug RNA with random hexamers. Multiplex immunoSEQ PCR targeted 54 Vbeta and 13 Jbeta TCR beta segments. TCRdb analysed the immunoSEQ multiplex PCR reads with MiXCR anew, one entry per CDR3 protein. The table lists 170,000 or so distinct CDR3 sequences, more than 95% of them singletons. CDR1 and CDR2 (germline): SEHNR, FQNEAQ (reference sequence). The CDR3 runs to 15 residues. Trimming stripped 5 bases from V and 4 bases from J, with 15 bases between. This clonotype was seen only once.

The sequence derives from a human donor with Susac syndrome. The V and J genes are TRBV7-9 and TRBJ1-5, with D perhaps matching TRBD1 (5 bases). The sequenced sample was CD4+ T cells from PBMCs. The CDR3 region is CASSAGTQPNQPQHF. In nucleotides, the CDR3 is TGTGCCAGCAGCGCCGGGACGCAGCCTAATCAGCCCCAGCATTTT.